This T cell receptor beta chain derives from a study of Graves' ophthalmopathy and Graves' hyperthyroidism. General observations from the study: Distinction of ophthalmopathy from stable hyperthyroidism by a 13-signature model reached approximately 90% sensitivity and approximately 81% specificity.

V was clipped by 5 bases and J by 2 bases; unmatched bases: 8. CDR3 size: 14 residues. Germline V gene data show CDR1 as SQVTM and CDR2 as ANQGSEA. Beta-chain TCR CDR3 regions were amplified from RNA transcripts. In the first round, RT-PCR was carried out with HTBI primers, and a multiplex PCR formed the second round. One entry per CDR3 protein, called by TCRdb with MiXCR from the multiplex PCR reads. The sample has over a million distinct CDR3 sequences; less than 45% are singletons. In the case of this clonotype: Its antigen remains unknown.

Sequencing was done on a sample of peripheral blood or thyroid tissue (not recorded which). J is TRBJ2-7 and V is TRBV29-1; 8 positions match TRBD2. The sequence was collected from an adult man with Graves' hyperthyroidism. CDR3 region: CSVLISGDPYEQYF. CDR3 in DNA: TGCAGCGTTCTTATTAGCGGGGATCCCTACGAGCAGTACTTC.